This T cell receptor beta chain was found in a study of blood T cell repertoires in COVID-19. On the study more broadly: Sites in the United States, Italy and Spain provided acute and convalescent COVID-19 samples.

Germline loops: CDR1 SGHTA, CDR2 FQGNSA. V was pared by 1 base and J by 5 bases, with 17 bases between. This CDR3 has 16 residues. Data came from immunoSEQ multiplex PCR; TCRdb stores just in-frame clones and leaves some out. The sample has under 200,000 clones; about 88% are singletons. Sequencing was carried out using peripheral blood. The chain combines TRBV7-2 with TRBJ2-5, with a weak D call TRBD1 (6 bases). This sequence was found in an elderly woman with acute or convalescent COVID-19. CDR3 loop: CASSLGSGRGRETQYF. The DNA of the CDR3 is TGTGCCAGCAGCTTAGGATCCGGCAGGGGCCGGGAGACCCAGTACTTC.